Sequencing of this T cell receptor (beta chain) was carried out in a study of T-cell reconstitution after alpha-beta-depleted transplantation in children. This clonotype showed up many times. Unique molecular identifiers were incorporated when the TCRbeta library was constructed. MiXCR, run by TCRdb on the PCR reads, gives a single entry per CDR3 protein. The table includes around 500,000 distinct CDR3 sequences, roughly an eighth detected once. Germline loops: CDR1 KGHDR, CDR2 SFDVKD. This CDR3 has 18 residues. The V segment lost 0 bases and the J segment 9 bases; nucleotides outside the gene matches: 15.

V usage is TRBV24-1 and J usage is TRBJ2-1, with 8 bases that match TRBD2. This sequence was found in a human donor who donated a stem cell graft to a child with combined immunodeficiency. Sequencing was performed on PBMCs from the stem cell graft donor, taken from the stem cell graft. CDR3 nucleotide sequence: TGTGCCACCAGTGATTTGCCCACGGGAAGCGGGAGAGACGGTGAGCAGTTCTTC. This codes for CATSDLPTGSGRDGEQFF.